Below are 18 T cell receptor beta chains sequenced from a single sample in a study of regulatory T cells in long-lasting Graves disease. CDR3 regions were amplified by Arm-PCR using iRepertoire HTBI primers to build TCR beta libraries. In TCRdb, the multiplex PCR reads were re-called with MiXCR into one record per CDR3 protein. The data contain 420,000 or so distinct CDR3 sequences, roughly a quarter of them singletons. The time point is: persistent/refractory GD, antithyroid drugs over 5 years with positive TRAb. The TCR library was made from RNA extracted from PBMCs. The sample consisted of peripheral blood mononuclear cells (PBMCs), taken when the disease was refractory, from a patient treated with antithyroid drugs. The receptors stem from a female donor with Graves disease.

CDR3 sequence reads: CASRARTGEGNQPQHF. CDR3 in DNA: TGTGCCAGCAGGGCTCGGACAGGGGAGGGCAATCAGCCCCAGCATTTT. The rearrangement uses TRBV12-3 or TRBV12-4 and TRBJ1-5, with TRBD1 matching 9 bases. The CDR3 extends over 16 amino acids. With V trimmed by 6 bases and J by 2 bases, 8 bases remained unmatched.

At least ten counts were recorded for this clonotype. The J gene is TRBJ2-7, the V gene TRBV11-2; D is uncertain. The CDR3 runs to 15 residues. Trimming stripped 4 bases from V and 3 bases from J, with 16 bases between. The germline V gene encodes CDR1 SGHAT and CDR2 FQNNGV. The DNA of the CDR3 is TGTGCCAGCAGCTCCGTACGGGTACTTCTCTACGAGCAGTACTTC. This encodes CASSSVRVLLYEQYF.

The gene calls are TRBV5-5 and TRBJ1-5, with D hard to call. Germline values: CDR1 SGHKS, CDR2 YYEKEE (reference sequence). V was shortened by 1 base and J by 7 bases, with 12 bases between the two germline ends. The CDR3 has 14 residues. CDR3 sequence reads: CASSLWVLGQPQHF. The CDR3 DNA follows: TGTGCCAGCAGCTTGTGGGTGCTTGGGCAGCCCCAGCATTTT.

The table lists this clonotype with many counts. The chain carries TRBV5-1 and TRBJ1-1; the D is unclear. The CDR3 length is 13 residues. The V end lost 5 bases, the J end lost 3 bases, and 11 bases lay between the germline ends. CDR1 and CDR2 (germline): SGHRS, YFSETQ. CDR3 loop: CASSTEPDTEAFF. CDR3 nucleotides: TGCGCCAGCAGTACGGAACCCGACACTGAAGCTTTCTTT. The full variable domain, its missing parts supplied by reference TRBV5-1 and TRBJ1-1, is KAGVTQTPRYLIKTRGQQVTLSCSPISGHRSVSWYQQTPGQGLQFLFEYFSETQRNKGNFPGRFSGRQFSNSRSEMNVSTLELGDSALYLCASSTEPDTEAFFGQGTRLTVV.

This clonotype came up a few times. The chain combines TRBV3-1 with TRBJ2-4; no clear D gene. This CDR3 comprises 14 residues. Looked up from germline, CDR1 is LGHDT and CDR2 is YNNKEL (reference sequence). V lost 4 bases and J lost 9, with 16 bases in between. CDR3 sequence reads: CASSRNPEIGIQYF. CDR3 nucleotides: TGTGCCAGCAGCCGAAATCCGGAGATCGGCATTCAGTACTTC.

This clonotype was detected many times. CDR3 sequence: CSASWFRGRETQYF. CDR3 DNA: TGCAGTGCTAGTTGGTTTAGGGGGAGAGAGACCCAGTACTTC. V usage is TRBV20-1 and J usage is TRBJ2-5; D is perhaps TRBD1 (6 bases). CDR1 is DFQATT, CDR2 SNEGSKA, per germline (reference sequence). The length of the CDR3 is 14 residues. V was pared by 3 bases and J by 4 bases, with 15 bases between.

V gene TRBV19 combines with J gene TRBJ1-2; tentative D call: TRBD1 (6 bases). CDR1 and CDR2 from the germline V gene are LNHDA and SQIVND (reference sequence). CDR3 length: 14 residues. V was cut by 1 base and J by 1 base, with 7 bases left in between. The CDR3 reads CASSIGRGNYGYTF. CDR3 coding DNA: TGTGCCAGTAGTATAGGCAGGGGTAACTATGGCTACACCTTC.

At least ten counts were recorded for this clonotype. The chain is built from TRBV28 and TRBJ2-5; D not certain. Looked up from germline, CDR1 is MDHEN and CDR2 is SYDVKM. The V end was cut by 8 bases, the J end by 1 base, with 17 bases between. The length of the CDR3 is 15 residues. The CDR3 spells CASSFGPLGQETQYF. The CDR3 DNA sequence: TGTGCCAGCTCTTTCGGGCCCCTCGGCCAAGAGACCCAGTACTTC.

The DNA of the CDR3 is TGCAGCGTTAGAGATTTGGGACAGGGGTTCACTGAAGCTTTCTTT. Translation: CSVRDLGQGFTEAFF. The chain has TRBV29-1 and TRBJ1-1, with 10 nucleotides matching TRBD1. CDR1 and CDR2 from the germline V gene are SQVTM and ANQGSEA. CDR3 length equals 15 residues. V lost 5 bases, J lost 4 bases, and 10 bases stayed unmatched. The full variable domain, completed using reference TRBV29-1 and TRBJ1-1, is SAVISQKPSRDICQRGTSLTIQCQVDSQVTMMFWYRQQPGQSLTLIATANQGSEATYESGFVIDKFPISRPNLTFSTLTVSNMSPEDSSIYLCSVRDLGQGFTEAFFGQGTRLTVV.

V and J are TRBV12-3 or TRBV12-4 and TRBJ2-2; TRBD1 matches at 8 bases. J was trimmed by 7 bases and V by 5 bases; bases with no gene match: 15. The CDR3 is made up of 17 amino acids. The CDR3: CASSRGQGWSFGGELFF. CDR3 DNA sequence: TGTGCCAGCAGTCGCGGACAGGGCTGGAGTTTCGGCGGGGAGCTGTTTTTT.

This clonotype occurred a few times. The genes are TRBV6-2 or TRBV6-3 and TRBJ2-2, with 9 bases identical to TRBD2. The germline V gene encodes CDR1 MNHEY and CDR2 SVGEGT. CDR3 size: 15 residues. J gave up 3 bases and V 8 bases, and 7 bases lay outside the gene matches. The CDR3 DNA reads as TGTGCCAGCCAACGCGGGAGGGCCCACACCGGGGAGCTGTTTTTT. Its protein product is CASQRGRAHTGELFF.

This clonotype was counted many times. The chain recombines TRBV6-5 with TRBJ1-4, with 7 bases that match TRBD1. V lost 4 bases to trimming and J lost 7 bases; unmatched junction nucleotides: 9. This CDR3 is built from 15 residues. Germline V gene data show CDR1 as MNHEY and CDR2 as SVGAGI. CDR3 DNA: TGTGCCAGCAGTTCCCGCGGGACAGTGAGTGAAAAACTGTTTTTT. It codes for CASSSRGTVSEKLFF.

This chain joins TRBV10-3 and TRBJ1-5; D remains ambiguous. This CDR3 comprises 15 residues. CDR1 is ENHRY, CDR2 SYGVKD, per germline. The germline V and J ends were trimmed by 2 bases and 2 bases, with 10 bases remaining between them. CDR3 coding DNA: TGTGCCATCAGTGAGGTAGGGAAGGGCAATCAGCCCCAGCATTTT. Encoded protein: CAISEVGKGNQPQHF.

This chain connects TRBV28 to TRBJ2-7, with D possibly being TRBD2 (6 bases). V was pared by 5 bases and J by 9 bases, with 26 bases between. The CDR3 sequence is 16 residues long. Germline CDR1 reads MDHEN; CDR2 reads SYDVKM. The CDR3 reads CASSPPGTAIRSVQYF. The CDR3 coding sequence is TGTGCCAGCAGTCCCCCCGGGACTGCTATACGAAGTGTGCAGTACTTC.

This clonotype was recorded only once. The CDR3 DNA is TGTGCCAGCAGTCAGTCCAGCGGAAACTACAATGAGCAGTTCTTC. Translating gives CASSQSSGNYNEQFF. This sequence joins TRBV28 and TRBJ2-1; possible D gene TRBD2, 5 bases. CDR3 size: 15 residues. The V end lost 5 bases, the J end lost 3 bases, and 14 bases lay between the germline ends. Germline-derived CDR1 and CDR2 are MDHEN and SYDVKM.

The V gene is TRBV7-9, the J gene TRBJ1-2; D call uncertain. V was clipped by 1 base and J by 7 bases, with 19 bases between them. Germline V gene sequence: CDR1 SEHNR, CDR2 FQNEAQ (reference sequence). This CDR3 region has 16 residues. CDR3 DNA: TGTGCCAGCAGCTTAGTAGAGTTGGCAGCCATATCTGGCTACACCTTC. Protein product: CASSLVELAAISGYTF.

The rearrangement uses TRBV5-1 and TRBJ2-5, with TRBD2 identical over 9 bases. Germline V CDR1 and CDR2: SGHRS, YFSETQ. Germline trimming cut 3 bases from V and 2 bases from J; bases unmatched to any gene: 5. CDR3 length equals 15 residues. The CDR3 DNA is TGCGCCAGCAGCTCGGGCGCGGGAGGGCAAGAGACCCAGTACTTC. It specifies CASSSGAGGQETQYF.

The rearrangement links TRBV12-3 or TRBV12-4 to TRBJ2-2; D gene uncertain. The CDR3 is 13 amino acids. V gave up 5 bases and J gave up 7 bases, with 11 bases separating them. CDR3 protein: CASSRLGGGELFF. The CDR3 DNA reads as TGTGCCAGCAGTCGCCTGGGTGGCGGGGAGCTGTTTTTT.